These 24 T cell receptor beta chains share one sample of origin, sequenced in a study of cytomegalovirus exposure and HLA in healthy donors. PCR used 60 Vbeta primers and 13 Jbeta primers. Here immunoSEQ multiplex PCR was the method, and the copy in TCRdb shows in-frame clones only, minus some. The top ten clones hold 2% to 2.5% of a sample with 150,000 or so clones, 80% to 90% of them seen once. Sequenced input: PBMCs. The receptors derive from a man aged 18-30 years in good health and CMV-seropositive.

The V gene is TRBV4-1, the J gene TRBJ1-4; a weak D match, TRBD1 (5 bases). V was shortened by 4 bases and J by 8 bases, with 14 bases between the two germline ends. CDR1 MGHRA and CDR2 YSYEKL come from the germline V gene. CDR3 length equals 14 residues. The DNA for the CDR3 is TGCGCCAGCAGCCCCGGGTCCCGGGGGGAAAAACTGTTTTTT. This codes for CASSPGSRGEKLFF.

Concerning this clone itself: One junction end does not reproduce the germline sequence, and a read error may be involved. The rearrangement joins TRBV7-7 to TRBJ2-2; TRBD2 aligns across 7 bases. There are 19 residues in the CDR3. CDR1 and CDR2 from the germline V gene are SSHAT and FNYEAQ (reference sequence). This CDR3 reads CASSLARLAYTPNTGELFF. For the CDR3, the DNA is TGTGCTAGCAGCTTAGCCAGACTAGCCTATACACCGAACACCGGGGAGCTGTTTTTT.

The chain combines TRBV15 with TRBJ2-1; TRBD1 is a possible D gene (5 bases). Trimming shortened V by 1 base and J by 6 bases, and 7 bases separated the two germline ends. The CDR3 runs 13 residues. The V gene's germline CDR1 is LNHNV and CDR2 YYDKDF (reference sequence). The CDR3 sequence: CATSRVQGNEQFF. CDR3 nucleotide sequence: TGTGCCACCAGCAGAGTCCAGGGCAATGAGCAGTTCTTC. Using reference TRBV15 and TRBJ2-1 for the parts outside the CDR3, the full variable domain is DAMVIQNPRYQVTQFGKPVTLSCSQTLNHNVMYWYQQKSSQAPKLLFHYYDKDFNNEADTPDNFQSRRPNTSFCFLDIRSPGLGDTAMYLCATSRVQGNEQFFGPGTRLTVL.

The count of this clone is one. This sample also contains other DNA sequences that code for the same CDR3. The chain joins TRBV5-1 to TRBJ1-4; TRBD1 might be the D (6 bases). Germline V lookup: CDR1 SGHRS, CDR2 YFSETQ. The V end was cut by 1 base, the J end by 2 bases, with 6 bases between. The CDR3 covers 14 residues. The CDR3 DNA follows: TGCGCCAGCAGCTTGACAGGGACTAATGAAAAACTGTTTTTT. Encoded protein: CASSLTGTNEKLFF. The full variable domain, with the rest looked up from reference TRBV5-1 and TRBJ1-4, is KAGVTQTPRYLIKTRGQQVTLSCSPISGHRSVSWYQQTPGQGLQFLFEYFSETQRNKGNFPGRFSGRQFSNSRSEMNVSTLELGDSALYLCASSLTGTNEKLFFGSGTQLSVL.

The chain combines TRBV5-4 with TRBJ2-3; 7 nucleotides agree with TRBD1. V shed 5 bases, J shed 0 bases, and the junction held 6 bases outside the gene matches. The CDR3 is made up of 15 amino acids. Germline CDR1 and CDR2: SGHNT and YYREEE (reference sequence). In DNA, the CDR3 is TGTGCCAGCAGACCCGGGACAGCTAGCACAGATACGCAGTATTTT. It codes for CASRPGTASTDTQYF.

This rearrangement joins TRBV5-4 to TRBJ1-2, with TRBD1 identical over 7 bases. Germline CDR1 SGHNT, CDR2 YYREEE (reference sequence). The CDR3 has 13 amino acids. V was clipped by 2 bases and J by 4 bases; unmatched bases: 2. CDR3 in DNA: TGTGCCAGCAGCTTAGGGACAGCCTATGGCTACACCTTC. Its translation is CASSLGTAYGYTF.

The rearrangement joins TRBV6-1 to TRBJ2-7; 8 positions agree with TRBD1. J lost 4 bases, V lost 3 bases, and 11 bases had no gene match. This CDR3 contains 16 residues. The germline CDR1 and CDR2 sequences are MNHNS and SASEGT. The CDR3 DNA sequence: TGTGCCAGCAGTGAGAGGACAGGGCCACCGGTTTACGAGCAGTACTTC. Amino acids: CASSERTGPPVYEQYF.

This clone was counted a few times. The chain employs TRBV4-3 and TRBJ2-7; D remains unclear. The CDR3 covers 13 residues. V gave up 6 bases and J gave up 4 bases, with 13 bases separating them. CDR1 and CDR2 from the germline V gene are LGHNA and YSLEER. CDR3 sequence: CASSRQVWYEQYF. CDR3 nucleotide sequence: TGCGCCAGCAGTCGACAAGTATGGTACGAGCAGTACTTC.

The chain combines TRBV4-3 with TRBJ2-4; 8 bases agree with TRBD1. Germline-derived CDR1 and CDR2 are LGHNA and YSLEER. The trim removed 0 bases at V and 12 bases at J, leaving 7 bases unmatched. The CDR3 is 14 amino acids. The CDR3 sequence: CASSQDPGTGCQYF. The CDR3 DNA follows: TGCGCCAGCAGCCAAGATCCGGGGACAGGCTGTCAGTACTTC.

CDR3 region: CAISERAGRTEAFF. As DNA, the CDR3 is TGTGCCATCAGTGAGCGGGCAGGGCGTACTGAAGCTTTCTTT. The chain employs TRBV10-3 and TRBJ1-1, with D perhaps TRBD1 (5 bases). This CDR3 has 14 amino acids. Germline V lookup: CDR1 ENHRY, CDR2 SYGVKD. V was cut by 2 bases and J by 5 bases, with 12 bases left in between.

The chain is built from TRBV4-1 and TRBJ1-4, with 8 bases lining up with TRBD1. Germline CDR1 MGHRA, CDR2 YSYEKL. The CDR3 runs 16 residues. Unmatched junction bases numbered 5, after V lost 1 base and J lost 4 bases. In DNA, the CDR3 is TGCGCCAGCAGCCAAGGCGACAGGGGTATTAATGAAAAACTGTTTTTT. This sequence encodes CASSQGDRGINEKLFF.

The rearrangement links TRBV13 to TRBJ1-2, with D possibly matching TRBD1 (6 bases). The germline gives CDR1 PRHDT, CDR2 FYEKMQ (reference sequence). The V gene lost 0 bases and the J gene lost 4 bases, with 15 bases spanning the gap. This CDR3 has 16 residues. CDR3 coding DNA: TGTGCCAGCAGCTTAGGGACAGGTACTATAAGCTATGGCTACACCTTC. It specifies CASSLGTGTISYGYTF.

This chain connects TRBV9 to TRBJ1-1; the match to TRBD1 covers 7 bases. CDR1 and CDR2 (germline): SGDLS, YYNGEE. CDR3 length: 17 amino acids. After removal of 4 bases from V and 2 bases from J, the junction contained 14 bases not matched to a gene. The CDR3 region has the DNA TGTGCCAGCAGCCCCGAAGGGTGGACAGGTTCCAACACTGAAGCTTTCTTT. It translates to CASSPEGWTGSNTEAFF.

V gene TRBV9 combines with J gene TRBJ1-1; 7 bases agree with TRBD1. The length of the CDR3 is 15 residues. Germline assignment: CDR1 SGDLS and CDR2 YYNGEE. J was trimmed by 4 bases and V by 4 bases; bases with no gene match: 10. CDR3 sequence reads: CASSSTGGGGTEAFF. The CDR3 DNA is TGTGCCAGCAGCTCAACAGGAGGGGGCGGCACTGAAGCTTTCTTT.

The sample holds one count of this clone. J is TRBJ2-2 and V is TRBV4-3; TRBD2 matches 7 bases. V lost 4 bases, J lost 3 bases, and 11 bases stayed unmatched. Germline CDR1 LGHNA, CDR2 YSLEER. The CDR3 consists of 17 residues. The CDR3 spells CASSPYSGSGYTGELFF. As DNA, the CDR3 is TGCGCCAGCAGCCCCTACTCTGGTAGCGGGTACACCGGGGAGCTGTTTTTT.

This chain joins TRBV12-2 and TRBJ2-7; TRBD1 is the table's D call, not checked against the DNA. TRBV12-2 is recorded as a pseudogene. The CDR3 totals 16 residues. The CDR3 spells CASRLSYQDSSYEQYF. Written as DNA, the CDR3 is TGTGCAAGTCGCTTAAGCTACCAGGACAGCTCCTACGAGCAGTACTTC.

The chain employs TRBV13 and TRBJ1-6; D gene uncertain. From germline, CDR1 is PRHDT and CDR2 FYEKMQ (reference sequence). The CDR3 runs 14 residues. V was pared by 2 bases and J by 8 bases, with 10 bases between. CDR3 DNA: TGTGCCAGCAGCTTAAGTCTCGGGGATTCACCCCTCCACTTT. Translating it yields CASSLSLGDSPLHF.

The CDR3 region is CASSIRQINSPLHF. Written as DNA, the CDR3 is TGTGCCAGTAGTATTAGACAGATCAATTCACCCCTCCACTTT. The rearrangement uses TRBV19 and TRBJ1-6, with D possibly being TRBD1 (5 bases). The CDR3 consists of 14 residues. Germline loops: CDR1 LNHDA, CDR2 SQIVND (reference sequence). Trimming took off 3 bases at V and 7 bases at J, with 10 bases between the two ends.

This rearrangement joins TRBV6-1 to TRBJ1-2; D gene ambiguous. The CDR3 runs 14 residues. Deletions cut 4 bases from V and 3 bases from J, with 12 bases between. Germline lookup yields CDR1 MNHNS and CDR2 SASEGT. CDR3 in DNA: TGTGCCAGCAGTGCGCGGGGTTCCGACTATGGCTACACCTTC. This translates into CASSARGSDYGYTF.

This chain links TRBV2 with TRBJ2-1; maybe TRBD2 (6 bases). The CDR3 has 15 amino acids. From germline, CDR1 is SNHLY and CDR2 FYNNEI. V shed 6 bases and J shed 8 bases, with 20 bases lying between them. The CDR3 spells CASRARLVSTHEQFF. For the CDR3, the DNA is TGTGCCAGCAGGGCGAGACTAGTTTCGACGCATGAGCAGTTCTTC.

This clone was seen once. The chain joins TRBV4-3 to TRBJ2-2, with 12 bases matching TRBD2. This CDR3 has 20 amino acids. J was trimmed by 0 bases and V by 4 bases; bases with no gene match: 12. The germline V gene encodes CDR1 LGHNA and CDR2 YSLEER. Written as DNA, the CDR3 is TGCGCCAGCAGCCCCGATAGGCTAGCGGGGGGGATTGCGAACACCGGGGAGCTGTTTTTT. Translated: CASSPDRLAGGIANTGELFF.

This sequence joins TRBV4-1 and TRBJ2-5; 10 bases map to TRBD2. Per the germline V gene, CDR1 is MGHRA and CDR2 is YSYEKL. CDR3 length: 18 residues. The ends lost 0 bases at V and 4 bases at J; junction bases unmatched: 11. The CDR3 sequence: CASSQDAASGGQGETQYF. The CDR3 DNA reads TGCGCCAGCAGCCAAGATGCGGCTAGCGGGGGTCAGGGAGAGACCCAGTACTTC.

CDR3 sequence reads: CASSTGSGGPLRADTQYF. The CDR3 DNA sequence: TGTGCCAGCAGCACAGGCTCCGGGGGGCCCCTGAGAGCGGATACGCAGTATTTT. The chain is built from TRBV7-2 and TRBJ2-3, with a tentative D call TRBD2 (7 bases). This CDR3 comprises 18 residues. Germline CDR1 SGHTA, CDR2 FQGNSA. Trimming stripped 5 bases from V and 6 bases from J, with 27 bases between.

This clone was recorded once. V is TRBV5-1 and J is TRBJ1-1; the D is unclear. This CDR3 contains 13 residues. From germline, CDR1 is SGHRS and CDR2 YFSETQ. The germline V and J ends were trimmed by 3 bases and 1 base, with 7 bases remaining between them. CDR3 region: CASSSQENTEAFF. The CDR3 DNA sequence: TGCGCCAGCAGCTCGCAGGAGAACACTGAAGCTTTCTTT.